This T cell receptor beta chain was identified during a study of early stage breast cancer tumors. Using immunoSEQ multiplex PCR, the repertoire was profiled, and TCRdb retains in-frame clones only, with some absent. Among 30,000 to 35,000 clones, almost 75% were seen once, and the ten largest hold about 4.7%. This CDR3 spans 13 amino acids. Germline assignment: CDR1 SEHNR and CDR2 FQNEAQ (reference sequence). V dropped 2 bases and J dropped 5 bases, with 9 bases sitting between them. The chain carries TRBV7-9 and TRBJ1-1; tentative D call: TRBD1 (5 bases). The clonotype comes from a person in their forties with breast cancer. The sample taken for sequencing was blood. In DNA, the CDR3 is TGTGCCAGCAGCTTACTTCAGGGAACTGAAGCTTTCTTT. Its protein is CASSLLQGTEAFF.